A selection of T cell receptor beta chains follows, all from one sample in a study of graft-versus-host responses after intestinal transplantation. These TCRs' antigens remain unknown. This table comes from immunoSEQ multiplex PCR, and its TCRdb copy is limited to in-frame clones, with some not included. The data show over 70,000 clones, under 85% seen once. This specimen consisted of unstimulated CD8+ T cells sorted from spleen or lymph node cells, obtained before intestinal transplant. All receptors derive from a human donor who received an intestinal transplant. Each CDR3 is given with its conserved first and last residue. D genes are given only for firm matches. Expanded clones are given a class, and other clones once, few, many or no size at all.

v_call: TRBV7-6
j_call: TRBJ2-3
clone_size: -
d_call: -
cdr3_nt: TGTGCCAGCAGCTTAAAGTGGGGTGCAGATACGCAGTATTTT
cdr3_aa: CASSLKWGADTQYF

v_call: TRBV6-5
j_call: TRBJ1-1
clone_size: -
d_call: -
cdr3_nt: TGTGCCAGCAGCAATGGGGGGTTGGGTACTGAAGCTTTCTTT
cdr3_aa: CASSNGGLGTEAFF

v_call: TRBV28
j_call: TRBJ2-2
clone_size: -
d_call: TRBD2
cdr3_nt: TGTGCCAGCTTAACCCTGGTTGGCTCCTTAGCGGGAGGCGTGGCCGGGGAGCTGTTTTTT
cdr3_aa: CASLTLVGSLAGGVAGELFF

v_call: TRBV7-2
j_call: TRBJ1-1
clone_size: -
d_call: TRBD1
cdr3_nt: TGTGCCAGCAGGCTGAGGACAGGGGAACCTGAAGCTTTCTTT
cdr3_aa: CASRLRTGEPEAFF

v_call: TRBV19
j_call: TRBJ2-1
clone_size: -
d_call: TRBD2
cdr3_nt: TGTGCCAGTAGTTTACCGACTAGCGGGCGGAGTGAGCAGTTCTTC
cdr3_aa: CASSLPTSGRSEQFF

v_call: TRBV29-1
j_call: TRBJ1-2
clone_size: -
d_call: -
cdr3_nt: TGCAGCGTTGACGGCTATGGCTACACCTTC
cdr3_aa: CSVDGYGYTF

v_call: TRBV9
j_call: TRBJ1-2
clone_size: once
d_call: -
cdr3_nt: TGTGCCAGCAGCGTAGGGGATCGTTGCGGGGGGTGCCGGCAGAGCTATGGCTACACCTTC
cdr3_aa: CASSVGDRCGGCRQSYGYTF

v_call: TRBV4-2
j_call: TRBJ2-7
clone_size: -
d_call: -
cdr3_nt: TGTGCCAGCAGCCAAGCAACCACGGACTTTTCCTACGAGCAGTACTTC
cdr3_aa: CASSQATTDFSYEQYF

v_call: TRBV6-4
j_call: TRBJ2-1
clone_size: -
d_call: -
cdr3_nt: TGTGCCAGCAGTGACTCACAGTACAATGAGCAGTTCTTC
cdr3_aa: CASSDSQYNEQFF

v_call: TRBV7-9
j_call: TRBJ2-5
clone_size: -
d_call: TRBD2
cdr3_nt: TGTGCCAGCAGCTTAGGCCATCCGGGACTAGCTGTGGAGACCCAGTACTTC
cdr3_aa: CASSLGHPGLAVETQYF

v_call: TRBV19
j_call: TRBJ2-7
clone_size: -
d_call: TRBD1
cdr3_nt: TGTGCCAGTAGTATTGGGACAGGCTCCTACGAGCAGTACTTC
cdr3_aa: CASSIGTGSYEQYF

v_call: TRBV15
j_call: TRBJ1-2
clone_size: -
d_call: -
cdr3_nt: TGTGCCACCAGCAGGCGGGACGATGCGAACTATGGCTACACCTTC
cdr3_aa: CATSRRDDANYGYTF

v_call: TRBV4-2
j_call: TRBJ1-1
clone_size: once
d_call: -
cdr3_nt: TGTGCCAGCAGCCAAGAGGTAAGCAGGGCCGATGCTGAAGCTTTCTTT
cdr3_aa: CASSQEVSRADAEAFF

v_call: TRBV27
j_call: TRBJ2-1
clone_size: once
d_call: TRBD2
cdr3_nt: TGTGCCAGCAGTTTAACGCCCCCTGCCGCGGGGGGGTATAATGAGCAGTTCTTC
cdr3_aa: CASSLTPPAAGGYNEQFF

v_call: TRBV6-6
j_call: TRBJ2-5
clone_size: -
d_call: -
cdr3_nt: TGTGCCAGCACCTCCCGGGACTTCTACCAAGAGACCCAGTACTTC
cdr3_aa: CASTSRDFYQETQYF

v_call: TRBV10-3
j_call: TRBJ1-2
clone_size: -
d_call: -
cdr3_nt: TGTGCCATCAGTGAGTTGGGTGGAGGGCCCCCGTCTAACTATGGCTACACCTTC
cdr3_aa: CAISELGGGPPSNYGYTF

v_call: TRBV27
j_call: TRBJ2-7
clone_size: -
d_call: TRBD2
cdr3_nt: TGTGCCAGCAGTTTAGTGGGCGGGAGCCCCAACGAGCAGTACTTC
cdr3_aa: CASSLVGGSPNEQYF

v_call: TRBV4-1
j_call: TRBJ2-2
clone_size: -
d_call: -
cdr3_nt: TGCGCCAGCACCTGGGTCAGGGGAGAAGGGACCGGGGAGCTGTTTTTT
cdr3_aa: CASTWVRGEGTGELFF

v_call: TRBV28
j_call: TRBJ2-3
clone_size: few
d_call: TRBD2
cdr3_nt: TGTGCCAGCAGGTCCCGGACTAGCGCGAGCACAGATACGCAGTATTTT
cdr3_aa: CASRSRTSASTDTQYF

v_call: TRBV29-1
j_call: TRBJ2-1
clone_size: -
d_call: -
cdr3_nt: TGCAGCGCCCCTCTCTACAATGAGCAGTTCTTC
cdr3_aa: CSAPLYNEQFF

v_call: TRBV9
j_call: TRBJ1-2
clone_size: -
d_call: TRBD1
cdr3_nt: TGTGCCAGCAGTCCTCTCCAGACAGGGGCCTATGGCTACACCTTC
cdr3_aa: CASSPLQTGAYGYTF

v_call: TRBV6-1
j_call: TRBJ2-3
clone_size: few
d_call: TRBD1
cdr3_nt: TGTGCCAGCAGTGAGGGACAGGCAACAGATACGCAGTATTTT
cdr3_aa: CASSEGQATDTQYF

v_call: TRBV7-6
j_call: TRBJ2-2
clone_size: -
d_call: -
cdr3_nt: TGTGCCAGCTCCCCCTCGGGCCCGAACACCGGGGAGCTGTTTTTT
cdr3_aa: CASSPSGPNTGELFF

v_call: TRBV2
j_call: TRBJ2-7
clone_size: -
d_call: -
cdr3_nt: TGTGCCAGCACGCCCGGCTACGAGCAGTACTTC
cdr3_aa: CASTPGYEQYF